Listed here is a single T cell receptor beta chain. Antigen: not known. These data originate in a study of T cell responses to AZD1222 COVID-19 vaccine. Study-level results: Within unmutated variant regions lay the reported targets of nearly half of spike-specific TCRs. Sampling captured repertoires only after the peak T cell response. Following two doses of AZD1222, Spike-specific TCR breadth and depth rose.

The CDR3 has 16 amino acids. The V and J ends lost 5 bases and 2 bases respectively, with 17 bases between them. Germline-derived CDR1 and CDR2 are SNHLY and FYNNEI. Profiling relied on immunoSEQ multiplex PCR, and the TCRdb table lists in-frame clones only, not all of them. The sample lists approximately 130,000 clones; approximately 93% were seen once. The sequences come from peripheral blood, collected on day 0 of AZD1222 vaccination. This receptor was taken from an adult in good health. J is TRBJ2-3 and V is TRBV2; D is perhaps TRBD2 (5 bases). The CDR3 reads CASSPIVASATDTQYF. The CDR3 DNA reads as TGTGCCAGCAGTCCCATCGTAGCGTCCGCCACAGATACGCAGTATTTT.